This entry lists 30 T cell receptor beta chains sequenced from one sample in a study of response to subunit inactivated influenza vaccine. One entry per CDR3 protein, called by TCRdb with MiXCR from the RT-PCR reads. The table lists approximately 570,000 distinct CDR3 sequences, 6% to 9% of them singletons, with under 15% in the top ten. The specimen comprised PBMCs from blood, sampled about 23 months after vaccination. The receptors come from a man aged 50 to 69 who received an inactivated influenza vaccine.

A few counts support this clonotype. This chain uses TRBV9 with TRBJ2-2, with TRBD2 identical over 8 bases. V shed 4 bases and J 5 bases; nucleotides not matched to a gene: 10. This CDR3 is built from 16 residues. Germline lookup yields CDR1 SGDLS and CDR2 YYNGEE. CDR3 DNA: TGTGCCAGCAGCTTAACTAGCGGTAATTCGACCGGGGAGCTGTTTTTT. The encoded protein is CASSLTSGNSTGELFF.

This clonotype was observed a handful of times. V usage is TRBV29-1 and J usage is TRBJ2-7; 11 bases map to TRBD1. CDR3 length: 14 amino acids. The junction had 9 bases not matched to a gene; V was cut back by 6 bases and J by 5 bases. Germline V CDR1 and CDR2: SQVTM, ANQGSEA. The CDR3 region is CSVRGTGGSHEQYF. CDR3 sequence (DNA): TGCAGCGTCCGCGGGACAGGGGGAAGCCACGAGCAGTACTTC.

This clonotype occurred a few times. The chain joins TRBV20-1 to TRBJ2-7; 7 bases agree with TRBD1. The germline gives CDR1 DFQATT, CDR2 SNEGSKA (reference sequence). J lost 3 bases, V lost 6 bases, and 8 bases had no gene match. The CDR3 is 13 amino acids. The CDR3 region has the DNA TGCAGTGCCATTCTGGACAGGATCTACGAGCAGTACTTC. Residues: CSAILDRIYEQYF.

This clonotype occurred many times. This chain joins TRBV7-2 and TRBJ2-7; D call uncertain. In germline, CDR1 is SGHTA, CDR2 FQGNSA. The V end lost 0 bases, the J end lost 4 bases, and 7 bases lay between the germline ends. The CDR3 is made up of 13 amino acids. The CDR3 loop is CASSLANVYEQYF. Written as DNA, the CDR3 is TGTGCCAGCAGCTTAGCGAACGTTTACGAGCAGTACTTC.

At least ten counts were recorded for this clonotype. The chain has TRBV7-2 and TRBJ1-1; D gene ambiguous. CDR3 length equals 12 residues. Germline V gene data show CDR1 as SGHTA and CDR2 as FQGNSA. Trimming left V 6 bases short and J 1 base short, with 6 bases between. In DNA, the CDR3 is TGTGCCAGCAGTCTGTGGAACACTGAAGCTTTCTTT. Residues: CASSLWNTEAFF.

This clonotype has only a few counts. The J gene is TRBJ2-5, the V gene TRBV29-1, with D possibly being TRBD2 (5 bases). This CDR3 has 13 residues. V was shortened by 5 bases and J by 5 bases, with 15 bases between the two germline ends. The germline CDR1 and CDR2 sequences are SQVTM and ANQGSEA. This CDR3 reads CSVNPSSSETQYF. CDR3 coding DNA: TGCAGCGTTAATCCTAGCTCGAGCGAGACCCAGTACTTC.

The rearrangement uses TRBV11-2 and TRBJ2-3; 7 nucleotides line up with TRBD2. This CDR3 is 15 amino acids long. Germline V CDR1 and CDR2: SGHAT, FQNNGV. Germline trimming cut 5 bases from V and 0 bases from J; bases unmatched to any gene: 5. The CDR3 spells CASSLTSVSTDTQYF. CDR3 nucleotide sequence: TGTGCCAGCAGCCTAACTAGCGTAAGCACAGATACGCAGTATTTT.

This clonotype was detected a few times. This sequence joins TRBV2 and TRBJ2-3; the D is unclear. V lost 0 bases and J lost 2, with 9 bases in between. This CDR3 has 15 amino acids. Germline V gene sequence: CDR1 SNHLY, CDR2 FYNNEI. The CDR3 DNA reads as TGTGCCAGCAGTGAAGCGGGCTACTCCACAGATACGCAGTATTTT. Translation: CASSEAGYSTDTQYF.

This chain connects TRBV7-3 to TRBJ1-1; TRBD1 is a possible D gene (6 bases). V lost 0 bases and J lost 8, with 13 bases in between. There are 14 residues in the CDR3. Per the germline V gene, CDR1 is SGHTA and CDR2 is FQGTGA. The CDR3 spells CASSLTGTRGEAFF. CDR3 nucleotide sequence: TGTGCCAGCAGCTTAACGGGCACAAGGGGGGAAGCTTTCTTT.

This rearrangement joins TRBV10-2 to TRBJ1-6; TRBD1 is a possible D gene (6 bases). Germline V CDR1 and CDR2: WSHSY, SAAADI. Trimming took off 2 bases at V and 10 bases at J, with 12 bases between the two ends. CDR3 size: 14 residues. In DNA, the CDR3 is TGCGCCAGCAGTGAGAACAGGGTTCGATCACCCCTCCACTTT. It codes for CASSENRVRSPLHF.

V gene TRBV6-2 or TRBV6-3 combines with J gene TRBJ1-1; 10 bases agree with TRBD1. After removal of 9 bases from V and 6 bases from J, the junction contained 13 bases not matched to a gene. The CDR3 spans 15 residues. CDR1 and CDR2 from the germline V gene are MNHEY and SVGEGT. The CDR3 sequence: CASFRDRGRPSEAFF. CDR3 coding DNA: TGTGCCAGTTTCCGGGACAGGGGTCGCCCCTCTGAAGCTTTCTTT.

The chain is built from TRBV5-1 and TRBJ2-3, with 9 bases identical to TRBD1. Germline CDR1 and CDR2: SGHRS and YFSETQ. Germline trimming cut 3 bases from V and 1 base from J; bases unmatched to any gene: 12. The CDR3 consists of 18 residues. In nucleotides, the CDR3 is TGCGCCAGCAGCTCCGGACAGGGGTTGAGTAGGGGCACAGATACGCAGTATTTT. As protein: CASSSGQGLSRGTDTQYF.

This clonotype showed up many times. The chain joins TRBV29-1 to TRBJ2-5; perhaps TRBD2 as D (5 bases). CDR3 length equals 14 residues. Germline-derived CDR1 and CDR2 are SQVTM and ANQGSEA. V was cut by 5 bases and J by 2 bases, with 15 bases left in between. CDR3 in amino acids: CSVRGMIGQETQYF. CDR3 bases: TGCAGCGTTAGAGGGATGATCGGTCAAGAGACCCAGTACTTC.

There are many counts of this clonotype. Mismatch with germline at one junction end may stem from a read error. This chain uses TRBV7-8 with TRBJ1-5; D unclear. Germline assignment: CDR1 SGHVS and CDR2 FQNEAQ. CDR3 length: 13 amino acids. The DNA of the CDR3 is TGTGCCAGCAGCTTAACCAGCACTCAGCCCCAGCATTTT. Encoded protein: CASSLTSTQPQHF.

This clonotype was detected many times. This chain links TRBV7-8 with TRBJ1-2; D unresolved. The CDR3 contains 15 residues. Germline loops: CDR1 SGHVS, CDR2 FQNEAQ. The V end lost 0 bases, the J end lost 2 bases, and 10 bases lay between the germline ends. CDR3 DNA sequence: TGTGCCAGCAGCTTAGCCGGCCTTGGGAACTATGGCTACACCTTC. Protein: CASSLAGLGNYGYTF.

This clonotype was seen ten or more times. CDR3 DNA: TGTGCCAGCAGCTCGAGACAGGGCTCCACCGGGGAGCTGTTTTTT. Amino acid sequence: CASSSRQGSTGELFF. This rearrangement joins TRBV7-2 to TRBJ2-2; 7 bases match TRBD1. Trimming removed 4 bases from V and 4 bases from J; junction bases left unmatched: 6. The CDR3 contains 15 residues. Germline V gives CDR1 SGHTA, CDR2 FQGNSA.

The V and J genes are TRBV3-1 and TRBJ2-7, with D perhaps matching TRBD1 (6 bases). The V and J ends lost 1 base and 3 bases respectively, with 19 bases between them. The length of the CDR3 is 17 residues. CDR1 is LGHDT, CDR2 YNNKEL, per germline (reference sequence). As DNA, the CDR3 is TGTGCCAGCAGCCAAGGCGGATGGACAGAACAGAACTACGAGCAGTACTTC. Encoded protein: CASSQGGWTEQNYEQYF.

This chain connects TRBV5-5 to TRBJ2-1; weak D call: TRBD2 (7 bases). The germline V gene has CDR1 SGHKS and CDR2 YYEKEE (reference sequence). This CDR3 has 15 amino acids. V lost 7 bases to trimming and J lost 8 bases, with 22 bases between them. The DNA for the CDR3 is TGTGCCAGCGGCCCGGGGGGCAGGGCGATGGATGAGCAGTTCTTC. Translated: CASGPGGRAMDEQFF.

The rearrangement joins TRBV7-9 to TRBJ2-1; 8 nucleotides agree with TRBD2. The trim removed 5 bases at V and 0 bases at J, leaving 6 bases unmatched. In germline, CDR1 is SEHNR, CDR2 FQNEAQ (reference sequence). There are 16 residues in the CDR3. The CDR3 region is CASSPPGGPSYNEQFF. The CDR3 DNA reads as TGTGCCAGCAGCCCGCCGGGGGGGCCCTCCTACAATGAGCAGTTCTTC. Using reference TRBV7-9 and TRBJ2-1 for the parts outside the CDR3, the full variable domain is DTGVSQNPRHKITKRGQNVTFRCDPISEHNRLYWYRQTLGQGPEFLTYFQNEAQLEKSRLLSDRFSAERPKGSFSTLEIQRTEQGDSAMYLCASSPPGGPSYNEQFFGPGTRLTVL.

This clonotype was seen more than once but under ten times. The CDR3 protein is CASSYGQGAGDEQYF. The DNA of the CDR3 is TGTGCCAGCAGTTACGGACAGGGGGCAGGGGACGAGCAGTACTTC. This sequence joins TRBV6-5 and TRBJ2-7; the match to TRBD1 covers 11 bases. CDR1 MNHEY and CDR2 SVGAGI come from the germline V gene. Losses at the gene ends were 2 bases for V and 5 bases for J; bases not matched to a gene: 5. There are 15 residues in the CDR3.

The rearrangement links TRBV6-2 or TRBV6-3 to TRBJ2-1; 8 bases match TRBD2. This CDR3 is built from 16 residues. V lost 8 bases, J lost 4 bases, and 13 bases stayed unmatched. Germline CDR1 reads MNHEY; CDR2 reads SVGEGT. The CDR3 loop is CASHNSLSGAYNEQFF. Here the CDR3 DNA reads TGTGCCAGCCATAACTCGCTTAGCGGGGCTTACAATGAGCAGTTCTTC.

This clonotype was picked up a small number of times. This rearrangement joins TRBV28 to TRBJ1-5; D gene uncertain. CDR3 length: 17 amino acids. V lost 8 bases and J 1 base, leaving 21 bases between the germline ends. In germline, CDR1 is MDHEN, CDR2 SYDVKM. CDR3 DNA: TGTGCCAGCCAAGGGTCAGGTATAATTATGAGCAATCAGCCCCAGCATTTT. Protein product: CASQGSGIIMSNQPQHF.

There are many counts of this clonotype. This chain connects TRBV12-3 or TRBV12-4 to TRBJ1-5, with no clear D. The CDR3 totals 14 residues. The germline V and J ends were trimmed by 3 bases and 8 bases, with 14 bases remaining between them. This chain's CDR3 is CASSLAAGRKPQHF. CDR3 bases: TGTGCCAGCAGTTTGGCCGCGGGGAGGAAGCCCCAGCATTTT.

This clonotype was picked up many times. CDR3 coding DNA: TGTGCCAGCAGAGCAGGCGTCGTTAATGAAAAACTGTTTTTT. It specifies CASRAGVVNEKLFF. This chain links TRBV2 with TRBJ1-4; D is undetermined. CDR1 is SNHLY and CDR2 is FYNNEI in the germline V gene. V was cut by 6 bases and J by 4 bases, with 12 bases left in between. The CDR3 totals 14 residues.

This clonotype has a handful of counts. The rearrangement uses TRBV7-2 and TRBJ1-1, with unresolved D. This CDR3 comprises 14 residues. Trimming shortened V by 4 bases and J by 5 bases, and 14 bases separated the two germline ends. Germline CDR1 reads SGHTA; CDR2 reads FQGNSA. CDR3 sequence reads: CASSYPTAATEAFF. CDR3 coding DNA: TGTGCCAGCAGCTATCCCACAGCTGCTACTGAAGCTTTCTTT. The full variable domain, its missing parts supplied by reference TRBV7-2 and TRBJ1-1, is GAGVSQSPSNKVTEKGKDVELRCDPISGHTALYWYRQSLGQGLEFLIYFQGNSAPDKSGLPSDRFSAERTGGSVSTLTIQRTQQEDSAVYLCASSYPTAATEAFFGQGTRLTVV.

The DNA of the CDR3 is TGTGCCATCAGGGGGACTAGCGGGAGGTCCTACGAGCAGTACTTC. As protein: CAIRGTSGRSYEQYF. V is TRBV10-3 and J is TRBJ2-7; 15 bases line up with TRBD2. CDR1 is ENHRY and CDR2 is SYGVKD in the germline V gene. The CDR3 spans 15 residues. After removal of 6 bases from V and 1 base from J, the junction contained 1 base not matched to a gene.

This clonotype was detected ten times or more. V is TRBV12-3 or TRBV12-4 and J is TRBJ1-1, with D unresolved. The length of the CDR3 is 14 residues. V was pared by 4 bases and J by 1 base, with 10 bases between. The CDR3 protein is CASSYHTANTEAFF. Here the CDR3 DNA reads TGTGCCAGCAGTTACCATACAGCGAACACTGAAGCTTTCTTT.

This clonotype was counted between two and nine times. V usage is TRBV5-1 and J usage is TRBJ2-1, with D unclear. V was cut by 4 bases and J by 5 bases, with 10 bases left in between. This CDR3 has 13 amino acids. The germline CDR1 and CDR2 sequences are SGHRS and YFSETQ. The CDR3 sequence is CASSLAQNNEQFF. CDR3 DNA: TGCGCCAGCAGCCTGGCGCAGAACAATGAGCAGTTCTTC.

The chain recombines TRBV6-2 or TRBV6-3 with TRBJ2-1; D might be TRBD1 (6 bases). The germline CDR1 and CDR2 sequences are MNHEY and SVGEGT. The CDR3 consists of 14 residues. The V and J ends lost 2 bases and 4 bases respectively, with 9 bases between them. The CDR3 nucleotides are TGTGCCAGCAGTTACCTCAGGGGATACAATGAGCAGTTCTTC. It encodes CASSYLRGYNEQFF.

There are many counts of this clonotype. DNA of the CDR3: TGTGCCAGCAGTTCTCCCGGACGGGGTGAGCAGTTCTTC. The encoded protein is CASSSPGRGEQFF. This chain joins TRBV12-3 or TRBV12-4 and TRBJ2-1; tentatively, D is TRBD2 (5 bases). V was clipped by 4 bases and J by 9 bases, with 13 bases between them. This CDR3 comprises 13 residues.